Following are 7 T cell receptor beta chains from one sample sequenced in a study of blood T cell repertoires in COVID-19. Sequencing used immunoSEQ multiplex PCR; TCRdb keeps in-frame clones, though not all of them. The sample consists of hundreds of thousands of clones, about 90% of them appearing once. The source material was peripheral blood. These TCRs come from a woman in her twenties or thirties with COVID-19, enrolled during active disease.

The CDR3 DNA reads as TGTGCCAGCAGCTTGGTGGGGCTGGCCTACGAGCAGTACTTC. Translating it yields CASSLVGLAYEQYF. This chain connects TRBV5-6 to TRBJ2-7, with TRBD1 as a possible D gene (5 bases). The length of the CDR3 is 14 residues. Germline values: CDR1 SGHDT, CDR2 YYEEEE. V was trimmed by 0 bases and J by 2 bases, leaving 9 bases between them.

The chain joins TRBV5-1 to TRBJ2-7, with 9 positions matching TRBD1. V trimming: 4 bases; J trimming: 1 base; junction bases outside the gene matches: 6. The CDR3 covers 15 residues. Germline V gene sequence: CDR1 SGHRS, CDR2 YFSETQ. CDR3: CASSPGTGISYEQYV. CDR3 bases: TGCGCCAGCAGCCCAGGGACAGGGATATCCTACGAGCAGTACGTC.

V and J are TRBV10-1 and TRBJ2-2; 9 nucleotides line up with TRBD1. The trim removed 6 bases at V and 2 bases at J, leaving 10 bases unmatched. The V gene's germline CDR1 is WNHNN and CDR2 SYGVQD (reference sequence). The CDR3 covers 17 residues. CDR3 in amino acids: CASRRKHRGLNTGELFF. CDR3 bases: TGCGCCAGCAGACGAAAACACAGGGGGCTCAACACCGGGGAGCTGTTTTTT.

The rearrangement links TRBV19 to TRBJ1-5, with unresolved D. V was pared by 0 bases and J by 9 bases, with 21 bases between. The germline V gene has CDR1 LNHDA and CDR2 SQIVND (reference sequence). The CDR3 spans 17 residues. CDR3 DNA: TGTGCCAGTAGTATAGATCCCTTTGGCAGCCTAGATCGGCCCCAGCATTTT. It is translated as CASSIDPFGSLDRPQHF.

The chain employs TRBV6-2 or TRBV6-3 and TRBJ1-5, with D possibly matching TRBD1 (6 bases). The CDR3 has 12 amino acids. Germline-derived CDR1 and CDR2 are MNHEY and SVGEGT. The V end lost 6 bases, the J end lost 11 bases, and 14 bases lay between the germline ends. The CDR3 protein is CASSRDIEAQHF. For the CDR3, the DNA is TGTGCCAGCAGCCGGGACATAGAGGCCCAGCATTTT.

The CDR3: CATSRGTETYEQYF. The CDR3 coding sequence is TGTGCCACCAGCAGAGGCACAGAGACCTACGAGCAGTACTTC. The rearrangement links TRBV15 to TRBJ2-7; D uncertain. The V gene lost 1 base and the J gene lost 2 bases, with 9 bases spanning the gap. Germline V gene sequence: CDR1 LNHNV, CDR2 YYDKDF (reference sequence). The CDR3 has 14 residues.

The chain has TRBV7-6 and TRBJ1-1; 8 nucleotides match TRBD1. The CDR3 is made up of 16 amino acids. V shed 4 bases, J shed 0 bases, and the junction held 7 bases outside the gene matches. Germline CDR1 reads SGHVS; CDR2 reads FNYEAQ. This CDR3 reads CASSSWDRTMNTEAFF. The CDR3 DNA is TGTGCCAGCAGCTCATGGGACAGGACGATGAACACTGAAGCTTTCTTT.